The rows below give T cell receptor beta chains drawn from one sample of a study of shared clonotypes between healthy human individuals. Repertoires were generated with immunoSEQ multiplex PCR, while TCRdb's copy carries only in-frame clones and drops some. The data hold some 2.4 million clones, with over 85% observed a single time. Sequences were obtained from naive CD4+ T cells from PBMCs. The receptors derive from a man aged 18 to 29 in good health. Some clones in this sample may be carry-over from other donors' samples. Both conserved end residues are part of each CDR3. The D gene is left open where the match is weak. The size field is filled for only some rows; it gives once, few, many or a size class.

J: TRBJ2-6
size: .
V: TRBV5-1
D: TRBD1
DNA: TGCGCCAGCAGCTTGGCCGGGACAGTCGCGGCCAACGTCCTGACTTTC
CDR3: CASSLAGTVAANVLTF

J: TRBJ2-7
size: .
V: TRBV28
D: .
DNA: TGTGCCAGCAGGGCAGGACAGCCCTACGAGCAGTACTTC
CDR3: CASRAGQPYEQYF

J: TRBJ2-7
size: .
V: TRBV7-2
D: .
DNA: TGTGCCAGCAGCCCAGGACTGATTCGCGAGCAGTACTTC
CDR3: CASSPGLIREQYF

J: TRBJ1-1
size: .
V: TRBV5-5
D: .
DNA: TGTGCCAGCACCGCGGTTGGTAATGAAGCTTTCTTT
CDR3: CASTAVGNEAFF

J: TRBJ2-1
size: .
V: TRBV4-2
D: TRBD2
DNA: TGTGCCAGCAGCCAAGGACTAGCGGGAAGAGGTGAGCAGTTCTTC
CDR3: CASSQGLAGRGEQFF

J: TRBJ2-2
size: .
V: TRBV7-8
D: TRBD2
DNA: TGTGCCAGCAGCCCGGGACTACTTGCGAACACCGGGGAGCTGTTTTTT
CDR3: CASSPGLLANTGELFF

J: TRBJ1-2
size: .
V: TRBV7-9
D: .
DNA: TGTGCCAGCAGCTTACGGCCCGGGCCAGGAAACACAATCTCAGATGGCTACACCTTC
CDR3: CASSLRPGPGNTISDGYTF

J: TRBJ1-6
size: .
V: TRBV6-5
D: TRBD1
DNA: TGTGCCAGCAGCCCAATCACAGGGGATTCACCCCTCCACTTT
CDR3: CASSPITGDSPLHF

J: TRBJ1-6
size: .
V: TRBV4-2
D: TRBD1
DNA: TGTGCCAGCAGCCAAGAGTGGGGACAGCCGGGTTCACCCCTCCACTTT
CDR3: CASSQEWGQPGSPLHF

J: TRBJ2-1
size: .
V: TRBV19
D: TRBD2
DNA: TGTGCCAGCAGACCGGGACTAGCGATTCGGGAGGGTGAGCAGTTCTTC
CDR3: CASRPGLAIREGEQFF

J: TRBJ2-7
size: once
V: TRBV28
D: TRBD2
DNA: TGTGCCAGCAGTTCCGAAGCGGGAGGGAACCACGGTAGCTCCTACGAGCAGTACTTC
CDR3: CASSSEAGGNHGSSYEQYF

J: TRBJ1-4
size: .
V: TRBV7-9
D: .
DNA: TGTGCCAGCAGCTTAAGAGGGATGGCTAATGAAAAACTGTTTTTT
CDR3: CASSLRGMANEKLFF

J: TRBJ1-2
size: .
V: TRBV2
D: TRBD1
DNA: TGTGCCAGCAGCACCCAAACCGGGACAGGGATTAGGGGCTACACCTTC
CDR3: CASSTQTGTGIRGYTF

J: TRBJ2-5
size: .
V: TRBV7-3
D: TRBD2
DNA: TGTGCCAGCAGCCTCCAAGCGGGAGGGCCCCTCCAAGAGACCCAGTACTTC
CDR3: CASSLQAGGPLQETQYF

J: TRBJ2-7
size: .
V: TRBV6-5
D: .
DNA: TGTGCCAGCAGGGAAAATACCTACGAGCAGTACTTC
CDR3: CASRENTYEQYF

J: TRBJ2-2
size: .
V: TRBV7-3
D: .
DNA: TGTGCCAGCAGCTTAAACCACATCGCGAACACCGGGGAGCTGTTTTTT
CDR3: CASSLNHIANTGELFF

J: TRBJ2-1
size: .
V: TRBV7-9
D: TRBD1
DNA: TGTGCCAGCAGATCTGACAGGGTATACAATGAGCAGTTCTTC
CDR3: CASRSDRVYNEQFF

J: TRBJ2-4
size: once
V: TRBV18
D: TRBD2
DNA: TGTGCCAGCTCACCACGACTAGCGGGAGGACAAAACATTCAGTACTTC
CDR3: CASSPRLAGGQNIQYF

J: TRBJ2-6
size: .
V: TRBV10-3
D: .
DNA: TGTGCCATCAGTGAGTCGGGTAACTCCAACGTCCTGACTTTC
CDR3: CAISESGNSNVLTF

J: TRBJ2-3
size: .
V: TRBV18
D: .
DNA: TGTGCCAGCTCACCGAGACAACGAGGCACAGATACGCAGTATTTT
CDR3: CASSPRQRGTDTQYF

J: TRBJ1-2
size: .
V: TRBV7-2
D: .
DNA: TGTGCCAGCAGCTTAGGGCAGGGGTTCTATGGCTACACCTTC
CDR3: CASSLGQGFYGYTF

J: TRBJ1-3
size: .
V: TRBV7-3
D: .
DNA: TGTGCCAGCAGCTTGGGGGCAGGACGTGGAAACACCATATATTTT
CDR3: CASSLGAGRGNTIYF

J: TRBJ1-1
size: once
V: TRBV28
D: .
DNA: TGTGCCAGCAGTCCCTTTCCCAGGTTGGGTGAAGCTTTCTTT
CDR3: CASSPFPRLGEAFF

J: TRBJ2-7
size: .
V: TRBV20-1
D: .
DNA: TGCAGTGCTGGGGTCTCCTACGAGCAGTACTTC
CDR3: CSAGVSYEQYF

J: TRBJ2-3
size: once
V: TRBV7-3
D: .
DNA: TGTGCCAGCAGGAATAGCGGGACAGTGAGCTCAGATACGCAGTATTTT
CDR3: CASRNSGTVSSDTQYF

J: TRBJ2-1
size: .
V: TRBV28
D: .
DNA: TGTACTACTTTGGGGCTAGCGTTTACTAACGGTGGTGAGCAGTTCTTC
CDR3: CTTLGLAFTNGGEQFF

J: TRBJ2-7
size: .
V: TRBV28
D: .
DNA: TGTGCCAGCAGTTTGGGGGCGTTTCGCTCCTACGAGCAGTACTTC
CDR3: CASSLGAFRSYEQYF

J: TRBJ2-4
size: .
V: TRBV2
D: TRBD2
DNA: TGTGCCAGCAGTGGGGGGGGAATCGTGTACTTC
CDR3: CASSGGGIVYF

J: TRBJ2-6
size: .
V: TRBV29-1
D: .
DNA: TGCAGCGTCAAAAGTGGGGCCAACGTCCTGACTTTC
CDR3: CSVKSGANVLTF

J: TRBJ2-7
size: .
V: TRBV28
D: TRBD2
DNA: TGTGCCAGCAGTTCACCCGGGACTAGCGGGATGGGGGAGCAGTACTTC
CDR3: CASSSPGTSGMGEQYF

J: TRBJ2-2
size: .
V: TRBV19
D: .
DNA: TGTGCCAGTAGTATGCTGGGGCCGACCGGGGAGCTGTTTTTT
CDR3: CASSMLGPTGELFF

J: TRBJ1-5
size: few
V: TRBV30
D: TRBD1
DNA: TGTGCCTGGGGACAGGGTAACGTCCAGCCCCAGCATTTT
CDR3: CAWGQGNVQPQHF

J: TRBJ1-2
size: .
V: TRBV7-9
D: .
DNA: TGTGCCAGCAGCCCCCCCGGGACTAACTATGGCTACACCTTC
CDR3: CASSPPGTNYGYTF

J: TRBJ2-5
size: .
V: TRBV28
D: .
DNA: TGTGCCAGCCGAAGGGGGGCGGGAATGGAGACCCAGTACTTC
CDR3: CASRRGAGMETQYF

J: TRBJ2-1
size: .
V: TRBV14
D: .
DNA: TGTGCCAGCAGCCAAGAGACCCAGGGGGGTGAGCAGTTCTTC
CDR3: CASSQETQGGEQFF

J: TRBJ2-1
size: .
V: TRBV18
D: .
DNA: TGTGCCAGCTCACCGCTACAGGGCCAGGGTTACAATGAGCAGTTCTTC
CDR3: CASSPLQGQGYNEQFF

J: TRBJ2-7
size: .
V: TRBV28
D: .
DNA: TGTGCCAGCAGGCCCTCCGGACTGCCCCTCGAGCAGTACTTC
CDR3: CASRPSGLPLEQYF

J: TRBJ1-2
size: .
V: TRBV2
D: .
DNA: TGTGCCAGCAGTGGGGGGGCGCGGGACTATGGCTACACCTTC
CDR3: CASSGGARDYGYTF

J: TRBJ1-4
size: .
V: TRBV18
D: TRBD1
DNA: TGTGCCAGCTCACCAGGGACAGACCTAAATGAAAAACTGTTTTTT
CDR3: CASSPGTDLNEKLFF

J: TRBJ2-7
size: .
V: TRBV5-1
D: TRBD1
DNA: TGCGCCAGCAGCTCTGATGGGACAGGGACTTACGAGCAGTACTTC
CDR3: CASSSDGTGTYEQYF

J: TRBJ2-2
size: .
V: TRBV7-8
D: TRBD1
DNA: TGTGCCAGCAGCCCCCGGGACAGAATGAAGAACGGGGAGCTGTTTTTT
CDR3: CASSPRDRMKNGELFF